This T cell receptor beta chain was identified during a study of T cells in localized non-small cell lung cancer. Concerning this clone: Compared with germline, one end of the junction differs, possibly owing to a read error. Different DNA sequences within this sample yield the same CDR3.

TCRdb keeps only in-frame clones here, not all; method: immunoSEQ multiplex PCR. Of tens of thousands of clones listed, around 93% were seen once; the top ten hold roughly 2.1%. The CDR3 is 15 residues long. Germline V gene lookup returns CDR1 SGHVS and CDR2 FQNEAQ. This TCR was sampled from a female donor at least 60 years old with stage I lung adenocarcinoma. V and J are TRBV7-8 and TRBJ1-1; D may be TRBD1 (6 bases). The sample in question was peripheral blood, obtained before any cancer treatment. The CDR3 here is CASSLRGQLNTEAFF. The CDR3 DNA is TGTGCCAGTAGCTTAAGGGGACAATTGAACACTGAAGCTTTCTTT. The full variable domain, rest sourced from reference TRBV7-8 and TRBJ1-1, is GAGVSQSPRYKVAKRGQDVALRCDPISGHVSLFWYQQALGQGPEFLTYFQNEAQLDKSGLPSDRFFAERPEGSVSTLKIQRTQQEDSAVYLCASSLRGQLNTEAFFGQGTRLTVV.